The sequence of this TCR beta chain was determined in a study of blood T cell repertoires in COVID-19. At the level of the study: Samples taken during acute and convalescent COVID-19 were collected in the United States, Italy and Spain. Nucleic acid was either cDNA or gDNA, and it came from T cells, B-cell-depleted T cells, or PBMCs.

How the authors handled the data: Nucleated cell number was recorded as an estimate derived from reference gene primer amplification. The protocol was immunoSEQ multiplex PCR, while the TCRdb copy is restricted to in-frame clones and leaves out a portion. V, J and clone size are those of that table, while D and trimming were read from the DNA. This table holds 70,000 to 100,000 clones, over 90% found once. This sequence originates from a man in his 60s with acute or convalescent COVID-19. Source material: peripheral blood.

The CDR3 nucleotides are TGTGCCAGCAGTTTCACCGGGACAGGGGCTTACGAGCAGTACTTC. This gives the protein CASSFTGTGAYEQYF. The V gene is TRBV6-5, the J gene TRBJ2-7; 10 bases agree with TRBD1. The germline V gene has CDR1 MNHEY and CDR2 SVGAGI. The CDR3 spans 15 residues. Unmatched junction bases numbered 7, after V lost 4 bases and J lost 4 bases.